Here is one T cell receptor beta chain with its context. No antigen is known for it. It has no much larger one-base neighbor in the sample; base qualities were not kept. CDR1 and CDR2, per the germline V gene, are SGHRS and YFSETQ. Relative to germline, V is missing 0 bases and J is missing 8 bases, with 4 bases of the junction outside any gene match. Its CDR3 holds 14 amino acids, cysteine through phenylalanine. CDR3 DNA only is kept here, 42 bases in frame from base 1. The data were taken from a study of shared clonotypes between healthy human individuals (dated by TCRdb to the early 2020s). Broadly, across the study: The cohort comprised a couple of women and three men aged 18 to 49 years. To estimate repertoire size and how much clonotype sharing occurs between individuals, the study deeply sequenced the blood TCR repertoires of five healthy adults. Different laboratories and diverse techniques were used to prepare libraries and sequence TCR repertoires, to increase sequencing depth and limit assay-specific biases. Per donor, leukapheresis produced somewhere between about 0.8 and 9.5 billion PBMCs.

Donors were healthy HIV-negative adults with no recently reported acute infections or vaccinations. Every donor was a Caucasian adult living in Nashville, Tennessee, USA. For unsorted samples, 90 million to 95 million PBMCs were counted, and genomic DNA was extracted using the QIAamp DNA Blood Mini kit. Blood was collected by leukapheresis, and PBMCs were isolated by Ficoll-Histopaque density gradient centrifugation and then cryopreserved in liquid nitrogen vapor phase. Using the deep immunoSEQ assay, multiplex PCR amplified TCR CDR3 regions from genomic DNA. For each cell subset, the extracted genomic DNA was distributed evenly across all wells of several immunoSEQ 96-well plates, and each plate served as one replicate. For unsorted PBMC, approximately 300 ng of genomic DNA, equivalent to around 30,000 T cell genomes, went into each replicate PCR. Unsorted PBMC genomic DNA was sequenced across ten immunoSEQ deep assay plates. Purified libraries were measured with a Qubit 3.0 fluorometer, size-checked on a Bioanalyzer 2100, and measured again with the KAPA Library Quantification kit. Every immunoSEQ 96-well plate was sequenced on a separate single-read 150-cycle Illumina NextSeq 550 flow cell. Per the original workflow: The immunoSEQ output contained only junctional sequences without quality scores, so filtering could not match that applied to full-length reads. Sequences were annotated with PyIR, a Python wrapper for IgBLAST v1.9, and V/J genes and CDR3 were assigned using IMGT germline references. Reads were filtered out if the reads had weak V/J assignments (E-value above 1e-6), no CDR3, stop codons, out-of-frame junctions, or ambiguous translated residues. V3J clonotypes were defined as sequences sharing an identical inferred V gene, J gene, and CDR3 amino acid sequence. To compute the percentage overlap between repertoires, the number of shared unique clonotypes was divided by the size of the smaller repertoire. Repertoire richness was assessed with RTK rarefaction, the Chao1 estimator, and Recon v2.1 estimates of unobserved clonotypes. What TCRdb holds here is the immuneACCESS table cut down to in-frame rearrangements. Part of the clones is not present; checked against another copy, under half of the missing clones reflect an unresolved V gene, and the others are unexplained. That table gives V, J and clone size, and the DNA gave D and trimming. Counted in this sample were approximately 460,000 clones; approximately 71% of them appeared once. Approximately 12% of the sample goes to the ten largest clones.

Paper-wide results and their limitations: Pairwise subsampling indicated that sequencing depth was expected to affect the degree of clonotype sharing among donors. The genetic and exposure-history diversity represented was limited by the small number of donors. Sampling was limited to blood, and TCR repertoires in tissue likely differ from TCR repertoires in blood.

Sequenced: PBMCs. The TCR comes from a woman aged 40 to 55 in good health. Some clones in this sample may be carry-over from other donors' samples. The chain is made from TRBV5-1 and TRBJ1-4; TRBD1 lines up with 7 middle nucleotides. The CDR3 protein: CASSLATGREKLFF. In nucleotide form, the sequence is TGCGCCAGCAGCTTGGCGACAGGGAGAGAAAAACTGTTTTTT.